These T cell receptor beta chains were read from a single sample in a study of blood T cell repertoires in COVID-19. Sequenced by immunoSEQ multiplex PCR; TCRdb stores in-frame clones only, minus some. Among some 390,000 clones listed, 75% to 90% were seen once. Sequencing used PBMCs or T cells enriched from blood (not recorded which). The receptors come from a man aged 25-45 years who had recovered from COVID-19. Both conserved end residues are part of each CDR3. The D gene is left open where the match is weak. Expanded clones get a size class; other rows say once, few or many, or leave the size out.

V gene	J gene	clone size	D gene	CDR3 DNA	CDR3 protein
TRBV11-2	TRBJ2-2	-	-	TGTGCCAGCAGTCCGGGACAACCCGGGGAGCTGTTTTTT	CASSPGQPGELFF
TRBV27	TRBJ2-5	once	-	TGTGCCAGCAGAGTTTCAGGAGGAGAGACCCAGTACTTC	CASRVSGGETQYF
TRBV11-1	TRBJ2-1	-	-	TGTGCCAGCAGCTTAGGTTACGCCAGCTCCTACAATGAGCAGTTCTTC	CASSLGYASSYNEQFF
TRBV7-8	TRBJ2-7	-	-	TGTGCCAGCAGCCAAGACAGTAGCGAGCAGTACTTC	CASSQDSSEQYF
TRBV30	TRBJ2-7	-	TRBD1	TGTGCCTGGAGGGGGACAGGGCCCTACGAGCAGTACTTC	CAWRGTGPYEQYF
TRBV2	TRBJ2-7	-	TRBD1	TGTGCCAGCAGCTCGACAGGGCTCCACGAGCAGTACTTC	CASSSTGLHEQYF
TRBV28	TRBJ1-5	once	-	TGTGCCAGCAACCTTGACAGCGAACGCATCCGCAATCAGCCCCAGCATTTT	CASNLDSERIRNQPQHF
TRBV9	TRBJ1-2	-	-	TGTGCCAGCAGCGTAGAGGGGATACGGGGCTACACCTTC	CASSVEGIRGYTF
TRBV6-5	TRBJ1-1	-	TRBD1	TGTGCCAGCAGCCGGGACAGATTGAACACTGAAGCTTTCTTT	CASSRDRLNTEAFF
TRBV3-1/TRBV3-2	TRBJ1-1	-	-	TGTGCCAGCAGCCAAGGAGGGGCTGCGGGGACTGAAGCTTTCTTT	CASSQGGAAGTEAFF
TRBV7-9	TRBJ1-1	few	TRBD1	TGTGCCAGCAGCTCGCCGGGACAGGCCTCCCGGCGGACTGAAGCTTTCTTT	CASSSPGQASRRTEAFF
TRBV11-2	TRBJ1-1	-	-	TGTGCCAGCAGCTTTAACATGAACACTGAAGCTTTCTTT	CASSFNMNTEAFF
TRBV28	TRBJ2-3	-	TRBD2	TGTGCCAGCAGTTTGAAGGCTAGCGGGAGCACAGATACGCAGTATTTT	CASSLKASGSTDTQYF
TRBV5-8	TRBJ1-5	few	-	TGTGCCAGCAGCTTGGGGTTACATAGCAATCAGCCCCAGCATTTT	CASSLGLHSNQPQHF
TRBV27	TRBJ2-2	-	TRBD2	TGTGCCAGCAGTTGGACTAGCGGGAACACCGGGGAGCTGTTTTTT	CASSWTSGNTGELFF
TRBV18	TRBJ2-7	-	-	TGTGCCAGCTCACCTACAGGGAATGAGCAGTACTTC	CASSPTGNEQYF
TRBV18	TRBJ2-1	-	-	TGTGCCAGCTCGATACTGAGCTCCTACAATGAGCAGTTCTTC	CASSILSSYNEQFF
TRBV30	TRBJ1-1	-	TRBD1	TGTGCCTGGAGTCCCCCCGGGACAGCGAACACTGAAGCTTTCTTT	CAWSPPGTANTEAFF
TRBV5-1	TRBJ2-1	-	TRBD2	TGCGCCAGCAGAGGACTAGGCTTAGGGGAGCAGTTCTTC	CASRGLGLGEQFF
TRBV4-1	TRBJ2-7	-	-	TGCGCCAGCAGCCAAGCGACACCCTCCTACGAGCAGTACTTC	CASSQATPSYEQYF
TRBV6-1	TRBJ2-1	-	TRBD2	TGTGCCAGCAGTGAGACTAGCGGGAAGGGTGAGCAGTTCTTC	CASSETSGKGEQFF
TRBV9	TRBJ1-5	-	-	TGTGCCAGCAGCGTAGGAGACAGCACAAATCAGCCCCAGCATTTT	CASSVGDSTNQPQHF
TRBV5-4	TRBJ2-5	-	-	TGTGCCAGCAGAGCGGACGTCCAAGAGACCCAGTACTTC	CASRADVQETQYF
TRBV5-4	TRBJ2-7	-	-	TGTGCCAGCAGCTTGGCCGGACAACCTTACGAGCAGTACTTC	CASSLAGQPYEQYF
TRBV6-5	TRBJ1-3	few	-	TGTGCCAGCAGTTACTCGGGGGCCTCTGGAAACACCATATATTTT	CASSYSGASGNTIYF